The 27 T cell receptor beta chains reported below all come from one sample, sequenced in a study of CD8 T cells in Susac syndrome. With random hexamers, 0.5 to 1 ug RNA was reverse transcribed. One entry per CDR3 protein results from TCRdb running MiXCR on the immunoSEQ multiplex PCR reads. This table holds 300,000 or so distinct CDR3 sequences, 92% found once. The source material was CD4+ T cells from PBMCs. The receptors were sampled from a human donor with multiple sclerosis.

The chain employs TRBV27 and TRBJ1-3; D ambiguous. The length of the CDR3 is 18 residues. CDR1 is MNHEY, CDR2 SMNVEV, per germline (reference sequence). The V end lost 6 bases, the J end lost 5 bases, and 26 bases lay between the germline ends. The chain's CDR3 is CASSRTASGNGWRNTIYF. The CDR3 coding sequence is TGTGCCAGCAGCAGGACCGCATCTGGAAACGGCTGGAGAAACACCATATATTTT.

Here the CDR3 DNA reads TGTGCCAGCAGCCACGATATTCTAGGTCCCCCCTACGAGCAGTACTTC. Protein: CASSHDILGPPYEQYF. The rearrangement uses TRBV4-2 and TRBJ2-7; no reliable D call. The length of the CDR3 is 16 residues. The V end was cut by 3 bases, the J end by 2 bases, with 17 bases between. Germline V gene sequence: CDR1 LGHNA, CDR2 YNFKEQ.

CDR3 amino acids: CASSHGAKLFF. The CDR3 DNA reads TGTGCCAGCAGCCACGGTGCAAAACTGTTTTTT. The chain employs TRBV16 and TRBJ1-4; D ambiguous. Germline CDR1 is KGHSY and CDR2 is FQNENV. This CDR3 is built from 11 residues. Trimming left V 3 bases short and J 10 bases short, with 6 bases between.

CDR3 in amino acids: CASRTGTALNTEAFF. The DNA of the CDR3 is TGTGCCAGTAGGACTGGGACCGCGTTGAACACTGAAGCTTTCTTT. The chain links TRBV19 to TRBJ1-1; tentative D call: TRBD1 (5 bases). V was trimmed by 6 bases and J by 0 bases, leaving 14 bases between them. Per germline, CDR1 LNHDA and CDR2 SQIVND (reference sequence). The CDR3 contains 15 residues.

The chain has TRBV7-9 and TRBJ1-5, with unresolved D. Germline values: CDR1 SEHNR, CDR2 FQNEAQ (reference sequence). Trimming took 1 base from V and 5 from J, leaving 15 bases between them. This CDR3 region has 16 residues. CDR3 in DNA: TGTGCCAGCAGCTTAGAGACACTGGTGAGTGATCAGCCCCAGCATTTT. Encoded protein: CASSLETLVSDQPQHF.

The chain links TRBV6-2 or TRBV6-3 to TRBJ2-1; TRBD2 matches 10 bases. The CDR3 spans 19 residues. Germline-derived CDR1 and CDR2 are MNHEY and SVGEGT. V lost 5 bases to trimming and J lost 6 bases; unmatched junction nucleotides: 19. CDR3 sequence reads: CASSRTGPSGRAPRNEQFF. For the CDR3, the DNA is TGTGCCAGCAGTCGGACAGGGCCCAGCGGGAGGGCCCCCCGCAATGAGCAGTTCTTC.

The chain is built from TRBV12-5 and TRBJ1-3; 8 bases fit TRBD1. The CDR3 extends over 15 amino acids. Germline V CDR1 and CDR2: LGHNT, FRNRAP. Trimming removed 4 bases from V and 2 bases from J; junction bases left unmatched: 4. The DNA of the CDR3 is TGTGCTAGTGGTTGGGGGGACAGGACTGGAAACACCATATATTTT. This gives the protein CASGWGDRTGNTIYF.

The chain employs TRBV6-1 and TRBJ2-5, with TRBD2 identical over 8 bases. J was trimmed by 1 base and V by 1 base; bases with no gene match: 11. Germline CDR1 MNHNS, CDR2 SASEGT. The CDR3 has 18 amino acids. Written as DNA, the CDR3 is TGTGCCAGCAGTGAAGGCCCCCCCGGGGGGGCCCTCCAAGAGACCCAGTACTTC. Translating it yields CASSEGPPGGALQETQYF.

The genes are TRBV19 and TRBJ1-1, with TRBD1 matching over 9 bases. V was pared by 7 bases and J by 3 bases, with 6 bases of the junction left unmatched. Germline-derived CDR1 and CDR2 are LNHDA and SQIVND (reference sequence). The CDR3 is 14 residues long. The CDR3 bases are TGTGCCAGTAACAAGGGGACAGGGTACACTGAAGCTTTCTTT. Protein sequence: CASNKGTGYTEAFF. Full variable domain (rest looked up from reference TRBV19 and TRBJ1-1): DGGITQSPKYLFRKEGQNVTLSCEQNLNHDAMYWYRQDPGQGLRLIYYSQIVNDFQKGDIAEGYSVSREKKESFPLTVTSAQKNPTAFYLCASNKGTGYTEAFFGQGTRLTVV.

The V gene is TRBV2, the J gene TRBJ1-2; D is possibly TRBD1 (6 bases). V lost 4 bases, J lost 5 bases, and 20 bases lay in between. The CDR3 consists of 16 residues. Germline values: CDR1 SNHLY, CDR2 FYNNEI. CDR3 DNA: TGTGCCAGCAGTGTATCCCACAGGAGGGGGGCTTATGGCTACACCTTC. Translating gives CASSVSHRRGAYGYTF.

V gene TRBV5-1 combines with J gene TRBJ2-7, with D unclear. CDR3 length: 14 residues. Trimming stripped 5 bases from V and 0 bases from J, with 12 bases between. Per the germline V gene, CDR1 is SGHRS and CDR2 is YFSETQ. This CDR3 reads CASSKSPSSYEQYF. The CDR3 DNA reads TGCGCCAGCAGTAAGTCCCCGAGCTCCTACGAGCAGTACTTC.

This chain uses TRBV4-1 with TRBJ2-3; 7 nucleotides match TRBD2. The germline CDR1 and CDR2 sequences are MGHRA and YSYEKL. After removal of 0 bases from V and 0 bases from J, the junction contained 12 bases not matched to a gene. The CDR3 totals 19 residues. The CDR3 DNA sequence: TGCGCCAGCAGCCAAGATCTTCGGAACTTGCGGGGGAGCACAGATACGCAGTATTTT. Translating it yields CASSQDLRNLRGSTDTQYF.

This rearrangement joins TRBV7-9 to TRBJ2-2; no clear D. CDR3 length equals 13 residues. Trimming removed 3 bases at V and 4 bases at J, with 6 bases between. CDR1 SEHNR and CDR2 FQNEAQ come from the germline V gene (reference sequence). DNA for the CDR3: TGTGCCAGCAGCTTTAGATCCACCGGGGAGCTGTTTTTT. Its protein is CASSFRSTGELFF.

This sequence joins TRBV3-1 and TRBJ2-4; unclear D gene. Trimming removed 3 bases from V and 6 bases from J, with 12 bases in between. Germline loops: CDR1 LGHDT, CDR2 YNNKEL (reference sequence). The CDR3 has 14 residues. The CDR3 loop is CASSHRRSTNIQYF. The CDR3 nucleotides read TGTGCCAGCAGCCACCGACGGTCGACAAACATTCAGTACTTC.

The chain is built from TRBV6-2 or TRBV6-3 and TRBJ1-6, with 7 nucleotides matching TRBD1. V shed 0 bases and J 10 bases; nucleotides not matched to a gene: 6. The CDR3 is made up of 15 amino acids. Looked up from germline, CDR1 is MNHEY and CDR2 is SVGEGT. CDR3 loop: CASSYSRTGRSPLHF. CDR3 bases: TGTGCCAGCAGTTACTCTCGGACAGGACGGTCACCCCTCCACTTT.

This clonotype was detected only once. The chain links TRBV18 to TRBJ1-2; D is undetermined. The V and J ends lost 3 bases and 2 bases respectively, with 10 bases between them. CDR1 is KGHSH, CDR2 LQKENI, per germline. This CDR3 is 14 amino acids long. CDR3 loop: CASSPDTRNYGYTF. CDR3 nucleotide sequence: TGTGCCAGCTCACCTGATACACGGAACTATGGCTACACCTTC.

The CDR3 sequence is CASSLDFGEPGGNEQFF. The CDR3 bases are TGTGCCAGCAGCTTAGACTTCGGGGAACCTGGGGGCAATGAGCAGTTCTTC. The chain carries TRBV13 and TRBJ2-1, with D perhaps assigned TRBD1 or TRBD2 (5 bases each). This CDR3 spans 17 amino acids. Germline V gene data show CDR1 as PRHDT and CDR2 as FYEKMQ (reference sequence). V shed 1 base and J shed 6 bases, with 19 bases lying between them.

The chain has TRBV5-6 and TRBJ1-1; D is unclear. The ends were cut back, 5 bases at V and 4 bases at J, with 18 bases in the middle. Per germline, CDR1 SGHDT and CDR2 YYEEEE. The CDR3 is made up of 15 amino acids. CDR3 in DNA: TGTGCCAGCAGTCACCCCACCGTTTCCTCCACTGAAGCTTTCTTT. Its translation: CASSHPTVSSTEAFF.

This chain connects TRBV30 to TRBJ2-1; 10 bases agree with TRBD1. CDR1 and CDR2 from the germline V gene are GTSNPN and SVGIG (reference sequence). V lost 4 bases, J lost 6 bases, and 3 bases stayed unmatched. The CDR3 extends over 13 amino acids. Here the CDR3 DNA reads TGTGCCTGGAAGGGACAGGGGCCCAATGAGCAGTTCTTC. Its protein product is CAWKGQGPNEQFF.

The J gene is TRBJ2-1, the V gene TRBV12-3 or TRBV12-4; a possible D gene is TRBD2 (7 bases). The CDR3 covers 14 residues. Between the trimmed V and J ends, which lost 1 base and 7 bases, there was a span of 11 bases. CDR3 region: CASSLGGGRNEQFF. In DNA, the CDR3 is TGTGCCAGCAGTTTAGGGGGGGGGCGAAATGAGCAGTTCTTC.

This chain's CDR3 is CASTRTSGATDTQYF. In DNA form, the CDR3 reads TGTGCCAGTACCCGGACTAGCGGGGCCACAGATACGCAGTATTTT. The chain is built from TRBV19 and TRBJ2-3; 12 bases agree with TRBD2. V lost 7 bases to trimming and J lost 2 bases; unmatched junction nucleotides: 4. Germline V gene data show CDR1 as LNHDA and CDR2 as SQIVND (reference sequence). This CDR3 has 15 residues.

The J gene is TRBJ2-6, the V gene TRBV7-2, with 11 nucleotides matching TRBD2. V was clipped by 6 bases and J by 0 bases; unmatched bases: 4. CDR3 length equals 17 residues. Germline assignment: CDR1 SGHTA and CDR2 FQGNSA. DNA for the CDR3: TGTGCCAGCAGGGAACTAGCGGGGGACTCTGGGGCCAACGTCCTGACTTTC. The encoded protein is CASRELAGDSGANVLTF. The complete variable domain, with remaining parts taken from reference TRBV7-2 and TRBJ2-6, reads GAGVSQSPSNKVTEKGKDVELRCDPISGHTALYWYRQSLGQGLEFLIYFQGNSAPDKSGLPSDRFSAERTGGSVSTLTIQRTQQEDSAVYLCASRELAGDSGANVLTFGAGSRLTVL.

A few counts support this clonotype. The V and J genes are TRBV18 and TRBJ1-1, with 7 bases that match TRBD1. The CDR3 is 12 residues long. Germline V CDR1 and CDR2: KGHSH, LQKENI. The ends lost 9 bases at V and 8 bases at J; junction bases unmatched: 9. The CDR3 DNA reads TGTGCCAGTAGTCCTAGGACAGGCGAAGCTTTCTTT. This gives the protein CASSPRTGEAFF.

This chain's CDR3 is CASSLMAGAGDTQYF. The CDR3 DNA is TGTGCCAGCAGCTTGATGGCGGGAGCGGGAGATACGCAGTATTTT. This sequence joins TRBV7-9 and TRBJ2-3, with 7 bases identical to TRBD2. With V trimmed by 3 bases and J by 5 bases, 8 bases remained unmatched. CDR3 length: 15 amino acids. Germline V lookup: CDR1 SEHNR, CDR2 FQNEAQ (reference sequence).

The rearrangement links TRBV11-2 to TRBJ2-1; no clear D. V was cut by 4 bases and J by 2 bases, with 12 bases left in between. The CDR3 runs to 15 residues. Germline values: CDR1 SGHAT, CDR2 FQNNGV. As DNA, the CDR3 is TGTGCCAGCAGCTCCCTCATTGGTACCTACAATGAGCAGTTCTTC. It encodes CASSSLIGTYNEQFF.

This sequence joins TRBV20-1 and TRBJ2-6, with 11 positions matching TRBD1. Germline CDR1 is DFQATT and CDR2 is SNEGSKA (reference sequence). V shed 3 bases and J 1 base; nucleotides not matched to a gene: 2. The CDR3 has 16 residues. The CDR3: CSARGQGGSGANVLTF. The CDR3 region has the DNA TGCAGTGCTAGGGGACAGGGGGGTTCTGGGGCCAACGTCCTGACTTTC.

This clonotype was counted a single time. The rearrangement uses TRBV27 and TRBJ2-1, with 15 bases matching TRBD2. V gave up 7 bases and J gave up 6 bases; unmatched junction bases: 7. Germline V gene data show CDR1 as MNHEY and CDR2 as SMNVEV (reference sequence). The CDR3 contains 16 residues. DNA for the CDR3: TGTGCCAGCACCCGGACTAGCGGGGGGGCACGCAATGAGCAGTTCTTC. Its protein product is CASTRTSGGARNEQFF.